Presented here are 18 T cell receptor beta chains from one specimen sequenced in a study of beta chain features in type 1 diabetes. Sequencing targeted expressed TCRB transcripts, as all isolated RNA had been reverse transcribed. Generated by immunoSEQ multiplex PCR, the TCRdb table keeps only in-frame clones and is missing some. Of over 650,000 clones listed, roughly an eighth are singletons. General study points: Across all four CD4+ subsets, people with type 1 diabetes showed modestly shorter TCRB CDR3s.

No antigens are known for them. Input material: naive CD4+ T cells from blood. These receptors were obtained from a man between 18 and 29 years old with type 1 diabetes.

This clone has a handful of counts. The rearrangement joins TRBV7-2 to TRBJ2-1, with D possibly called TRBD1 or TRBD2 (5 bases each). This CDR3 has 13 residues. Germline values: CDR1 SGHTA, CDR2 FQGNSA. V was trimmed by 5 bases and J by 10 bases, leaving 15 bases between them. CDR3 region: CASSPPIEGEQFF. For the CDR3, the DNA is TGTGCCAGCAGCCCTCCGATTGAGGGGGAGCAGTTCTTC.

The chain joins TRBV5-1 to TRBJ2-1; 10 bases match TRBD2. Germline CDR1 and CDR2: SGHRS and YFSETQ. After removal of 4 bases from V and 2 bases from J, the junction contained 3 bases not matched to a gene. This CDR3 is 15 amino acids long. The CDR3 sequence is CASSMGTSAYNEQFF. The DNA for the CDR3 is TGCGCCAGCAGCATGGGGACTAGCGCCTACAATGAGCAGTTCTTC.

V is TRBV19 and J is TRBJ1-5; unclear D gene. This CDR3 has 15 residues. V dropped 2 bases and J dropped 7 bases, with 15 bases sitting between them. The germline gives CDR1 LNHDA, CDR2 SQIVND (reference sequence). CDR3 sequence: CASSISSRSAQPQHF. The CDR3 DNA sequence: TGTGCCAGTAGTATAAGCAGTAGGTCCGCCCAGCCCCAGCATTTT.

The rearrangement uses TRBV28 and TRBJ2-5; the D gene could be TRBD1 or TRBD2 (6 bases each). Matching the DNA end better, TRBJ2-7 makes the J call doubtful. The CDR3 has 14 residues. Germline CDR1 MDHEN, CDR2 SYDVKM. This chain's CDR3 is CATSAAGGVYEQYF. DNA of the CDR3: TGTGCCACCTCAGCAGCCGGGGGCGTCTACGAGCAGTACTTC.

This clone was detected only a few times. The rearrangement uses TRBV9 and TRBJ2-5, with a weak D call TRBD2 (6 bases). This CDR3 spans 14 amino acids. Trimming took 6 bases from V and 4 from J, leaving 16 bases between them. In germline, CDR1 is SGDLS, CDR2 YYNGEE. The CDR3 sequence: CASTKGGGRETQYF. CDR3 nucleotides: TGTGCCAGCACGAAGGGAGGTGGTCGAGAGACCCAGTACTTC.

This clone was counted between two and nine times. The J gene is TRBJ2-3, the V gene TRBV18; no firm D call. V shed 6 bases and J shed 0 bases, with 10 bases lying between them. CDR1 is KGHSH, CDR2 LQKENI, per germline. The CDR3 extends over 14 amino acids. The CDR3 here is CASSLAPSTDTQYF. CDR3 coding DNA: TGTGCCAGCTCCCTTGCTCCAAGCACAGATACGCAGTATTTT.

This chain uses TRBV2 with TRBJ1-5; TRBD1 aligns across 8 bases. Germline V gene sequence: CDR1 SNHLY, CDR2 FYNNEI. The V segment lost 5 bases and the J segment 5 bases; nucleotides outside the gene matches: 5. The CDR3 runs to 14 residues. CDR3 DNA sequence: TGTGCCAGCAGTCCAGACAGGGGTTATCAGCCCCAGCATTTT. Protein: CASSPDRGYQPQHF.

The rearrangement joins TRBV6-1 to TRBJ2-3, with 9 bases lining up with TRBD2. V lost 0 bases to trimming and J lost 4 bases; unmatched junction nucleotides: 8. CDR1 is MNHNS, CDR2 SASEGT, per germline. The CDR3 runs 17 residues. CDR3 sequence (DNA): TGTGCCAGCAGTGAAGCGCGGGGAGCGGGGGGCGCAGATACGCAGTATTTT. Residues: CASSEARGAGGADTQYF.

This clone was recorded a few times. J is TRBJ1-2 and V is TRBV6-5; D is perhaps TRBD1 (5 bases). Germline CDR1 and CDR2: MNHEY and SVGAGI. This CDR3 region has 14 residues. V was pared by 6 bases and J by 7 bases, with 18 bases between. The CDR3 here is CASSSIRDRGGYTF. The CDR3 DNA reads TGTGCCAGCAGCTCAATTCGGGACCGGGGTGGCTACACCTTC.

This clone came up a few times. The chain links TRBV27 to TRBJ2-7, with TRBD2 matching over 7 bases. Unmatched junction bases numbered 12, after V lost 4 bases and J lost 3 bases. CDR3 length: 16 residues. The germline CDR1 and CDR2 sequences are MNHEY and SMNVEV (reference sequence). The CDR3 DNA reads TGTGCCAGCAGTTCACCCGTCAGTACGGGGGGCTACGAGCAGTACTTC. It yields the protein CASSSPVSTGGYEQYF.

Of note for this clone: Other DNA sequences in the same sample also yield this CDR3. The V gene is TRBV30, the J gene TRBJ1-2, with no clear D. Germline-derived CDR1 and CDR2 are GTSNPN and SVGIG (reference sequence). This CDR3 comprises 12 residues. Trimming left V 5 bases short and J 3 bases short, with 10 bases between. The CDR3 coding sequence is TGTGCCTGGGCTTTCGGGCACTATGGCTACACCTTC. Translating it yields CAWAFGHYGYTF. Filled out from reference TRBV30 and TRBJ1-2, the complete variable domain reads SQTIHQWPATLVQPVGSPLSLECTVEGTSNPNLYWYRQAAGRGLQLLFYSVGIGQISSEVPQNLSASRPQDRQFILSSKKLLLSDSGFYLCAWAFGHYGYTFGSGTRLTVV.

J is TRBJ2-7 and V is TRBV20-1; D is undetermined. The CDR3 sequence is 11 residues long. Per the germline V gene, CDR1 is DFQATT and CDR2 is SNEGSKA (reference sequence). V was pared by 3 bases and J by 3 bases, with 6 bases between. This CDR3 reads CSARSVYEQYF. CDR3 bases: TGCAGTGCTAGGTCGGTCTACGAGCAGTACTTC.

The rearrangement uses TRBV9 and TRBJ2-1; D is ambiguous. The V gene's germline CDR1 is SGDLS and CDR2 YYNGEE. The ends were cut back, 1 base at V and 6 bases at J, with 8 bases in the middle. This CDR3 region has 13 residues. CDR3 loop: CASSVMGFNEQFF. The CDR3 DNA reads TGTGCCAGCAGCGTAATGGGATTCAATGAGCAGTTCTTC.

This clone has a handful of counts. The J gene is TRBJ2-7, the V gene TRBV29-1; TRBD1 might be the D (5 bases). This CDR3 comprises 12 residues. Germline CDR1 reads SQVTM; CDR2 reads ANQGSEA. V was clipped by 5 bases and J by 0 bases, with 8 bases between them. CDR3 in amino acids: CSVRRDSYEQYF. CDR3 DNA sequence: TGCAGCGTTCGCAGGGACTCCTACGAGCAGTACTTC.

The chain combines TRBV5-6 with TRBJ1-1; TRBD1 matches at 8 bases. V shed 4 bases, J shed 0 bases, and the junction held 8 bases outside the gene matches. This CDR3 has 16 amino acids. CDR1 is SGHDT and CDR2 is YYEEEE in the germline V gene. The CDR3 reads CASSRPGQAMNTEAFF. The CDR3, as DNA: TGTGCCAGCAGCCGACCGGGACAGGCGATGAACACTGAAGCTTTCTTT. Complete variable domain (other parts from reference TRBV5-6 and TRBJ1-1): DAGVTQSPTHLIKTRGQQVTLRCSPKSGHDTVSWYQQALGQGPQFIFQYYEEEERQRGNFPDRFSGHQFPNYSSELNVNALLLGDSALYLCASSRPGQAMNTEAFFGQGTRLTVV.

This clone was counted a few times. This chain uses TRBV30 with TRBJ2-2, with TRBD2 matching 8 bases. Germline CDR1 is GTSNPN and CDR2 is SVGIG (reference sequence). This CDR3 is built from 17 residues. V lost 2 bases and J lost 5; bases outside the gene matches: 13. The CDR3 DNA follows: TGTGCCTGGAGTACCCCCTCGGGGGGGCCGTGGACCGGGGAGCTGTTTTTT. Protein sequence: CAWSTPSGGPWTGELFF. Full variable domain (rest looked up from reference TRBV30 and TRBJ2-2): SQTIHQWPATLVQPVGSPLSLECTVEGTSNPNLYWYRQAAGRGLQLLFYSVGIGQISSEVPQNLSASRPQDRQFILSSKKLLLSDSGFYLCAWSTPSGGPWTGELFFGEGSRLTVL.

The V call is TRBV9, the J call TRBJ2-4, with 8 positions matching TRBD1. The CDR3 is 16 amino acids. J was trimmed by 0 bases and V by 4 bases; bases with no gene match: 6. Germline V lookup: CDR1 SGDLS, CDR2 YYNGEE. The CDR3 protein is CASSSGQGAAKNIQYF. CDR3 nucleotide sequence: TGTGCCAGCAGCTCCGGACAGGGAGCAGCCAAAAACATTCAGTACTTC.

This CDR3 reads CASSGTGVQFF. The CDR3 DNA reads as TGCGCCAGCAGCGGTACAGGGGTCCAGTTCTTC. The rearrangement joins TRBV5-1 to TRBJ2-1; 7 nucleotides match TRBD1. The length of the CDR3 is 11 residues. With V trimmed by 4 bases and J by 13 bases, 5 bases remained unmatched. Germline lookup yields CDR1 SGHRS and CDR2 YFSETQ.